This T cell receptor beta chain was documented in a study of shared clonotypes between healthy human individuals. Sequencing was performed with immunoSEQ multiplex PCR; in TCRdb, only in-frame clones are kept and a portion is missing. The repertoire holds more than 850,000 clones, 70% to 80% seen once, with around 0.47% in the top ten. Germline V lookup: CDR1 LNHDA, CDR2 SQIVND (reference sequence). The CDR3 is 12 amino acids. V lost 8 bases, J lost 9 bases, and 7 bases stayed unmatched. Sequencing was carried out using memory CD4+ T cells from PBMCs. This sample's subset: CD45RA-negative fraction. The origin of this receptor is a man in his late teens or twenties in good health. Some clones in this sample may be carry-over from other donors' samples. The chain links TRBV19 to TRBJ2-1; 7 positions agree with TRBD2. The CDR3 DNA follows: TGTGCCAGTCGGGCGGGAGCGGGTGAGCAGTTCTTC. Its translation is CASRAGAGEQFF.